This is a list of T cell receptor beta chains from one sample in a study of T cell responses to AZD1222 COVID-19 vaccine. The data were produced by immunoSEQ multiplex PCR, yet TCRdb's version contains in-frame clones alone and is incomplete. The sample includes about 130,000 clones, approximately 91% of them seen just once. Specimen: peripheral blood, collected 28 days after the second AZD1222 dose. These receptors all stem from an adult who received the AZD1222 COVID-19 vaccine. Each CDR3 is given with its conserved first and last residue. Each record gives: clone size, D gene, J gene, V gene, CDR3 protein, CDR3 DNA. The D gene is left open where the match is weak. The size field is filled for only some rows; it gives once, few, many or a size class.

NA TRBD2 TRBJ2-1 TRBV5-1 CASSSTSGTYNEQFF TGCGCCAGCAGCTCGACTAGCGGGACTTACAATGAGCAGTTCTTC
once NA TRBJ2-3 TRBV29-1 CSVGMEGSGGLSTDTQYF TGCAGCGTTGGCATGGAGGGAAGTGGGGGGTTGAGCACAGATACGCAGTATTTT
NA TRBD1 TRBJ2-1 TRBV6-2/TRBV6-3 CASSFGQAAPFF TGTGCCAGCAGCTTTGGACAGGCTGCCCCGTTCTTC
NA TRBD1 TRBJ1-2 TRBV4-1 CASSPHSTGGAGLYGYTF TGCGCCAGCAGCCCTCACTCCACAGGGGGCGCCGGTCTCTATGGCTACACCTTC
NA NA TRBJ2-2 TRBV10-3 CAISESMLAPGELFF TGTGCCATCAGTGAGTCAATGTTAGCCCCCGGGGAGCTGTTTTTT
NA TRBD1 TRBJ1-3 TRBV27 CASSPLHRGSGNTIYF TGTGCCAGCAGTCCCCTACACAGGGGCTCTGGAAACACCATATATTTT
once NA TRBJ2-1 TRBV7-2 CASSLTSREQFF TGTGCCAGCAGCTTAACCTCGAGGGAGCAGTTCTTC
once TRBD1 TRBJ1-2 TRBV5-6 CASTRQGFDGYTF TGTGCCAGCACCCGACAGGGGTTTGACGGCTACACCTTC
NA NA TRBJ1-2 TRBV28 CASSLGPRDGYTF TGTGCCAGCAGTTTGGGCCCCAGGGATGGCTACACCTTC
NA NA TRBJ2-5 TRBV5-1 CASSLAGDFQETQYF TGCGCCAGCAGCTTGGCCGGGGACTTTCAAGAGACCCAGTACTTC
NA TRBD2 TRBJ2-1 TRBV7-3 CASRSSGGANEQFF TGTGCCAGCAGATCTAGCGGGGGGGCCAATGAGCAGTTCTTC
NA NA TRBJ1-1 TRBV18 CASSTGENTEAFF TGTGCCAGCTCAACCGGGGAGAACACTGAAGCTTTCTTT
NA TRBD1 TRBJ1-4 TRBV2 CASNKDRLNEKLFF TGTGCCAGCAACAAGGACAGGCTTAATGAAAAACTGTTTTTT
NA NA TRBJ1-5 TRBV2 CASSVLGFGNQPQHF TGTGCCAGCAGCGTCCTCGGATTTGGCAATCAGCCCCAGCATTTT
NA TRBD1 TRBJ1-1 TRBV11-3 CASSKGAGQNTEAFF TGTGCCAGCAGTAAGGGGGCAGGGCAGAACACTGAAGCTTTCTTT
NA TRBD1 TRBJ1-1 TRBV4-1 CASSQDSTGGRTEAFF TGCGCCAGCAGCCAAGATTCAACAGGGGGCAGGACTGAAGCTTTCTTT
once NA TRBJ2-7 TRBV12-3/TRBV12-4 CASSFSMEVQYF TGTGCCAGCAGTTTCTCGATGGAAGTGCAGTACTTC
NA TRBD1 TRBJ1-2 TRBV5-1 CASSYGQGGSGYTF TGCGCCAGCAGCTACGGACAGGGGGGAAGTGGCTACACCTTC
NA TRBD2 TRBJ2-2 TRBV2 CASTNGRAGTGELFF TGTGCCAGCACGAACGGGAGGGCAGGCACCGGGGAGCTGTTTTTT
NA NA TRBJ1-3 TRBV19 CASSIAQLSGNTIYF TGTGCCAGTAGTATAGCCCAGCTCTCTGGAAACACCATATATTTT
NA TRBD1 TRBJ2-3 TRBV18 CASSLNRGPTDTQYF TGTGCCAGCTCACTAAACAGGGGACCCACAGATACGCAGTATTTT
NA NA TRBJ1-5 TRBV7-8 CASSPDLGNQPQHF TGTGCCAGCAGCCCTGACCTAGGCAATCAGCCCCAGCATTTT
NA NA TRBJ1-2 TRBV9 CASSVALTDGYTF TGTGCCAGCAGCGTAGCTTTAACGGACGGCTACACCTTC
NA TRBD1 TRBJ2-3 TRBV29-1 CSGTGGGDTQYF TGCAGCGGAACAGGGGGCGGAGATACGCAGTATTTT
NA TRBD1 TRBJ1-1 TRBV20-1 CSASEGQGAVNTEAFF TGCAGTGCTAGTGAGGGACAGGGGGCTGTGAACACTGAAGCTTTCTTT
NA NA TRBJ1-1 TRBV19 CASSSVSMNTEAFF TGTGCCAGTAGTTCGGTCAGCATGAACACTGAAGCTTTCTTT
NA NA TRBJ1-2 TRBV6-4 CASSADGLNNYGYTF TGTGCCAGCAGTGCGGACGGCCTGAATAACTATGGCTACACCTTC
NA NA TRBJ1-5 TRBV15 CATSSFRAGNQPQHF TGTGCCACCAGCAGCTTCAGGGCTGGCAATCAGCCCCAGCATTTT
NA NA TRBJ2-7 TRBV15 CATSRDQGPGESEQYF TGTGCCACCAGCAGAGATCAGGGCCCAGGGGAATCCGAGCAGTACTTC
NA TRBD1 TRBJ1-1 TRBV5-1 CASSSYKGADTEAFF TGCGCCAGCAGTAGTTACAAGGGGGCGGACACTGAAGCTTTCTTT
NA NA TRBJ2-5 TRBV14 CASSPLQGSQETQYF TGTGCCAGCAGCCCTCTGCAGGGTAGTCAGGAGACCCAGTACTTC
NA TRBD2 TRBJ2-3 TRBV7-3 CASSLIPSGSLSTDTQYF TGTGCCAGCAGCTTAATTCCTAGCGGGAGCCTTAGCACAGATACGCAGTATTTT
NA NA TRBJ1-1 TRBV5-8 CASSLARGNTEAFF TGTGCCAGCAGCTTGGCCCGCGGAAACACTGAAGCTTTCTTT
NA NA TRBJ2-7 TRBV5-6 CASSAEGRVSEQYF TGTGCCAGCAGCGCGGAAGGGCGGGTCAGCGAGCAGTACTTC
NA TRBD2 TRBJ2-5 TRBV5-1 CASSSGTSGIQETQYF TGCGCCAGCAGCTCAGGGACTAGCGGTATTCAAGAGACCCAGTACTTC
NA NA TRBJ1-6 TRBV18 CASSPYTGTNNSPLHF TGTGCCAGCTCACCCTATACAGGGACAAATAATTCACCCCTCCACTTT
NA NA TRBJ2-1 TRBV24-1 CATSDFGESPYNEQFF TGTGCCACCAGTGATTTTGGAGAATCCCCCTACAATGAGCAGTTCTTC